A selection of T cell receptor beta chains follows, all from one sample in a study of blood T cell repertoires in COVID-19. The table came from immunoSEQ multiplex PCR; TCRdb's copy has only in-frame clones and leaves some out. The sample contains about 480,000 clones, around nine tenths of which appear only once. The sequenced sample consisted of PBMCs or T cells enriched from blood (not recorded which). All receptors come from a middle-aged woman who had recovered from COVID-19. Each CDR3 is given with its conserved first and last residue. A D gene is named only where the DNA matches it firmly. A row's size may be missing; if present it is once, few, many or a size class.

TGTGCCATCAGTGACAGGGGCGGCCCGTATGGCTACACCTTC	CAISDRGGPYGYTF	.	.	TRBV10-3	TRBJ1-2
TGTGCCACCAGTGAGACTAGCGGGAGGCCGGGCACCGGGGAGCTGTTTTTT	CATSETSGRPGTGELFF	TRBD2	once	TRBV24-1	TRBJ2-2
TGTGCCAGCAGCTTAGGGGGCCTCTACAATGAGCAGTTCTTC	CASSLGGLYNEQFF	.	once	TRBV7-9	TRBJ2-1
TGTGCCAGCAGCTCCAACGGCGGACTAGCGGGAGGGGTGGGGTTCTTC	CASSSNGGLAGGVGFF	TRBD2	.	TRBV7-2	TRBJ2-1
TGTGCCAGCAGCTTAACTAGCGGGCGCCCCTACGAGCAGTACTTC	CASSLTSGRPYEQYF	TRBD2	once	TRBV7-2	TRBJ2-7
TGTGCCAGCAGCTTAGATCGCAAAAAGTGGACAGGTGGGGCAGGTACTGAAGCTTTCTTT	CASSLDRKKWTGGAGTEAFF	TRBD1	.	TRBV11-3	TRBJ1-1
TGTGCCAGCAGCTTAGTAAGACTAGCGGGAAGATACGCCGGGGAGCTGTTTTTT	CASSLVRLAGRYAGELFF	TRBD2	.	TRBV7-2	TRBJ2-2
TGTGCCAGCAGCTTAGCGGGAGTTTGGGCTGAGCAGTTCTTC	CASSLAGVWAEQFF	.	once	TRBV11-2	TRBJ2-1
TGTGCCAGCTCACCTAGAATGAACACTGAAGCTTTCTTT	CASSPRMNTEAFF	.	.	TRBV18	TRBJ1-1
TGTGCCAGCAGGGAGACAGGGGCAGATACGCAGTATTTT	CASRETGADTQYF	TRBD1	.	TRBV6-5	TRBJ2-3
TGTGCCACCAGGACGACTAGCGGGAATCGCGGAGCCAAAAACATTCAGTACTTC	CATRTTSGNRGAKNIQYF	TRBD2	.	TRBV24-1	TRBJ2-4
TGTGCCAGCTCAAGGCCGGGAACCTACACAGATACGCAGTATTTT	CASSRPGTYTDTQYF	.	.	TRBV18	TRBJ2-3
TGTGCCAGCAGCCAAGCCCCATTCGGTACACGCGAGACAAACACTGAAGCTTTCTTT	CASSQAPFGTRETNTEAFF	.	.	TRBV7-9	TRBJ1-1
TGTGCCAGCAGCTTGGGGGCGGCATACAGGGGGCTTAGTGGAAACACCATATATTTT	CASSLGAAYRGLSGNTIYF	TRBD1	.	TRBV5-6	TRBJ1-3
TGTGCCAGCCTTAGGACTAGCGGGAGCTACGAGCAGTACTTC	CASLRTSGSYEQYF	TRBD2	.	TRBV7-8	TRBJ2-7
TGTGCCAGCAGTCCCAACCGCGTAGCGGGAGCCAACGAGCAGTACTTC	CASSPNRVAGANEQYF	TRBD2	.	TRBV7-2	TRBJ2-7
TGTGCCACCAGTGACCCTCCGGGTCCCACGGGCAATGAGCAGTTCTTC	CATSDPPGPTGNEQFF	.	.	TRBV24-1	TRBJ2-1
TGTGCCAGCAGCGGATGGACAGCGAACACTGAAGCTTTCTTT	CASSGWTANTEAFF	.	.	TRBV5-4	TRBJ1-1
TGTGCCACCAGCGACGGACCAAGGGGGTACAATGAGCAGTTCTTC	CATSDGPRGYNEQFF	.	once	TRBV15	TRBJ2-1
TGCGCCAGCAGCCTGAGTCCGGATCAGCCCCAGCATTTT	CASSLSPDQPQHF	.	.	TRBV10-1	TRBJ1-5
TGTGCCAGCAGCCAAGGACTAGCTCCCCTCCGGGGCAAAAACATTCAGTACTTC	CASSQGLAPLRGKNIQYF	TRBD2	.	TRBV14	TRBJ2-4
TGCGCCAGCAGCCCTCTGGGGCTAAACTATGGCTACACCTTC	CASSPLGLNYGYTF	.	.	TRBV4-1	TRBJ1-2
TGTGCCAGCAGCTTACCGACAGCCGCACGGGATACGCAGTATTTT	CASSLPTAARDTQYF	.	once	TRBV7-9	TRBJ2-3
TGTGCCATCAGTGAGCTCGAAGGCGGCAGGGGTGGCTACACCTTC	CAISELEGGRGGYTF	.	.	TRBV10-3	TRBJ1-2
TGTGCCAGCAGCTTAAGGGGACTTAGCGTAAACTCTGGGGCCAACGTCCTGACTTTC	CASSLRGLSVNSGANVLTF	.	.	TRBV7-2	TRBJ2-6
TGTGCCAGCAGCAAAAGCTGCGAGAGTGACAGCCTCGAACCCCCGCCCCAGCATTTT	CASSKSCESDSLEPPPQHF	.	.	TRBV21-1	TRBJ1-5
TGTGCCAGTAGGGGAGCTTTGGGCAGGCTTCTTTCCTACAATGAGCAGTTCTTC	CASRGALGRLLSYNEQFF	.	.	TRBV19	TRBJ2-1
TGTGCCAGTAGTACGACAGGAGGAGTTCAGCCCCAGCATTTT	CASSTTGGVQPQHF	.	few	TRBV19	TRBJ1-5
TGTGCCAGCAGCCCACACCCGAGGACTGAAGCTTTCTTT	CASSPHPRTEAFF	.	.	TRBV6-5	TRBJ1-1
TGTGCCAGCAGCTTGTTTCGCGGCGCCAACTATGGCTACACCTTC	CASSLFRGANYGYTF	.	.	TRBV5-4	TRBJ1-2
TGTGCCAGCAGTTACTCGCGGTGGGAGGGCTTCTCTGGCTACACCTTC	CASSYSRWEGFSGYTF	.	.	TRBV6-2/TRBV6-3	TRBJ1-2
TGTGCCAGTAGTATTCAGTCCCCCGATCAGCCCCAGCATTTT	CASSIQSPDQPQHF	.	.	TRBV19	TRBJ1-5
TGCAGCGTCGGGACAGATTCTAACTATGGCTACACCTTC	CSVGTDSNYGYTF	TRBD1	.	TRBV29-1	TRBJ1-2
TGTGCCAGTAGACAGGGATTTGGTTCACCCCTCCACTTT	CASRQGFGSPLHF	.	.	TRBV19	TRBJ1-6
TGTGCCAGCAGCCCCCAATCCCAGGGGGCAACCGGGGAGCTGTTTTTT	CASSPQSQGATGELFF	TRBD1	.	TRBV9	TRBJ2-2
TGTGCCACCCAGGACTTTAACAGCTCCTACAATGAGCAGTTCTTC	CATQDFNSSYNEQFF	.	.	TRBV2	TRBJ2-1
TGCAGTGCTAGTTCCCTAACCGCTGAAGCTTTCTTT	CSASSLTAEAFF	.	.	TRBV20-1	TRBJ1-1
TGTGCCAGCTCACCTCTATCCGGGTCGGGGGGCTACACCTTC	CASSPLSGSGGYTF	.	.	TRBV18	TRBJ1-2
TGTGCCAGCAGTTACGGGTGGGACAGGGGAGAGACTGAAGCTTTCTTT	CASSYGWDRGETEAFF	TRBD1	.	TRBV6-2/TRBV6-3	TRBJ1-1
TGTGCCAGCAGCCACCCGGGGGGGGGCACAGATACGCAGTATTTT	CASSHPGGGTDTQYF	TRBD2	once	TRBV13	TRBJ2-3
TGTGCCAGCAGCTTCCAAGCGGGAGAGATCACCGGGGAGCTGTTTTTT	CASSFQAGEITGELFF	TRBD2	few	TRBV7-6	TRBJ2-2
TGTGCCAGCAGCCGACAGAACTTCTGGGGGCGAAACTACGAGCAGTACTTC	CASSRQNFWGRNYEQYF	.	.	TRBV5-6	TRBJ2-7
TGCGCCAGCAGCCAGGAAGGACATAGCAATCAGCCCCAGCATTTT	CASSQEGHSNQPQHF	.	.	TRBV4-3	TRBJ1-5
TGTGCCATCAGTGAAGGGCCAGCAATACAAGGAGGTCAGCCCCAGCATTTT	CAISEGPAIQGGQPQHF	.	.	TRBV10-3	TRBJ1-5
TGTGCCAGCAGCTTAGGCCCAGGGGCTAACTATGGCTACACCTTC	CASSLGPGANYGYTF	.	.	TRBV11-2	TRBJ1-2